This TCR beta chain was identified during a study of vaccination and CD4 T cells after COVID-19. To note about this clonotype: Its matching antigen is unknown.

This sample's treatment: approximately 9-day PBMC culture with coronavirus spike peptide pools or control peptides (ViraFEST assay). Germline assignment: CDR1 SGDLS and CDR2 YYNGEE. Trimming removed 2 bases from V and 7 bases from J; junction bases left unmatched: 10. This CDR3 has 15 amino acids. Sequence data for DNA of cultured CD4+ T cells were generated by the Oncomine TCR Beta short-read assay. TCRdb analysed the PCR reads with MiXCR anew, one entry per CDR3 protein. Of approximately 17,000 distinct CDR3 sequences in the sample, just under 50% were seen once. The chain uses TRBV9 and TRBJ2-3; TRBD2 matches 7 bases. This TCR was sampled from a human donor who had recovered from COVID-19. Specimen: CD4+ T cells from blood, cultured in vitro, collected before SARS-CoV-2 vaccination. The CDR3 coding sequence is TGTGCCAGCAGCGTGTCTAGCGGAGAGATAAATACGCAGTATTTT. It encodes CASSVSSGEINTQYF.